The 10 T cell receptor beta chains given below trace back to one sample, sequenced in a study of blood T cell repertoires in COVID-19. Some clones are missing from TCRdb's copy, which holds only in-frame ones; the method was immunoSEQ multiplex PCR. Of about 150,000 clones listed, approximately 88% are singletons. The sample consisted of peripheral blood. The receptors stem from a man aged 55 to 70 with active or convalescent COVID-19.

The rearrangement uses TRBV5-4 and TRBJ2-1; 7 positions match TRBD2. J lost 0 bases, V lost 1 base, and 4 bases had no gene match. Looked up from germline, CDR1 is SGHNT and CDR2 is YYREEE (reference sequence). CDR3 length equals 16 residues. The CDR3 protein is CASSLRRGSSYNEQFF. In DNA form, the CDR3 reads TGTGCCAGCAGCTTGCGGCGGGGGAGCTCCTACAATGAGCAGTTCTTC.

The chain recombines TRBV7-9 with TRBJ1-1, with TRBD1 identical over 7 bases. The germline CDR1 and CDR2 sequences are SEHNR and FQNEAQ (reference sequence). This CDR3 comprises 15 residues. V shed 5 bases, J shed 0 bases, and the junction held 6 bases outside the gene matches. CDR3 amino acids: CASSRDRTMNTEAFF. CDR3 in DNA: TGTGCCAGCAGCCGGGACAGAACCATGAACACTGAAGCTTTCTTT. Full variable domain (outside the CDR3, taken from reference TRBV7-9 and TRBJ1-1): DTGVSQNPRHKITKRGQNVTFRCDPISEHNRLYWYRQTLGQGPEFLTYFQNEAQLEKSRLLSDRFSAERPKGSFSTLEIQRTEQGDSAMYLCASSRDRTMNTEAFFGQGTRLTVV.

The rearrangement joins TRBV7-2 to TRBJ2-5; a weak D match, TRBD2 (6 bases). There are 17 residues in the CDR3. Trimming left V 6 bases short and J 0 bases short, with 20 bases between. Germline lookup yields CDR1 SGHTA and CDR2 FQGNSA. The CDR3 spells CASSPRVIGGNQETQYF. The DNA of the CDR3 is TGTGCCAGCAGTCCTCGGGTGATAGGCGGGAACCAAGAGACCCAGTACTTC.

Written as DNA, the CDR3 is TGTGCCAGCAGCTCCCGCCGGGGGAGCTCCTACAATGAGCAGTTCTTC. It yields the protein CASSSRRGSSYNEQFF. V gene TRBV7-6 combines with J gene TRBJ2-1, with a weak D call TRBD2 (6 bases). Trimming removed 4 bases from V and 0 bases from J, with 13 bases in between. CDR1 and CDR2 from the germline V gene are SGHVS and FNYEAQ. This CDR3 contains 16 residues.

J is TRBJ1-1 and V is TRBV5-1; D is ambiguous. CDR1 is SGHRS and CDR2 is YFSETQ in the germline V gene. The CDR3 totals 16 residues. V was cut by 0 bases and J by 3 bases, with 15 bases left in between. CDR3 in DNA: TGCGCCAGCAGCTTGGCACCGGGAGGCCGGGACACTGAAGCTTTCTTT. It specifies CASSLAPGGRDTEAFF.

The chain uses TRBV6-2 or TRBV6-3 and TRBJ1-5; D remains ambiguous. Germline lookup yields CDR1 MNHEY and CDR2 SVGEGT. The CDR3 contains 14 residues. V lost 2 bases and J 11 bases, leaving 16 bases between the germline ends. The CDR3, as DNA: TGTGCCAGCAGTTACAGTTACGGGTCCGGGTCCCAGCATTTT. It codes for CASSYSYGSGSQHF.

In this sample, this clone turned up once. This rearrangement joins TRBV5-1 to TRBJ2-1; D is ambiguous. V lost 4 bases and J 0 bases, leaving 8 bases between the germline ends. This CDR3 has 14 amino acids. Germline values: CDR1 SGHRS, CDR2 YFSETQ. The CDR3 is CASSKSSSYNEQFF. CDR3 in DNA: TGCGCCAGCAGCAAGAGTAGCTCCTACAATGAGCAGTTCTTC.

The count of this clone is one. The V gene is TRBV6-5, the J gene TRBJ1-2; 8 nucleotides align to TRBD1. There are 15 residues in the CDR3. Germline assignment: CDR1 MNHEY and CDR2 SVGAGI. Losses at the gene ends were 6 bases for V and 2 bases for J; bases not matched to a gene: 8. CDR3 loop: CASSTPAGGNYGYTF. In nucleotides, the CDR3 is TGTGCCAGCAGCACCCCGGCAGGGGGCAACTATGGCTACACCTTC.

In DNA, the CDR3 is TGTGCCAGTAGTATCTGGAGGACAGGGTCGAACACTGAAGCTTTCTTT. As protein: CASSIWRTGSNTEAFF. This rearrangement joins TRBV19 to TRBJ1-1, with 8 bases that match TRBD1. The CDR3 has 16 residues. Germline V CDR1 and CDR2: LNHDA, SQIVND (reference sequence). V shed 3 bases and J 1 base; nucleotides not matched to a gene: 7.

This sequence joins TRBV3-1 (or the pseudogene TRBV3-2) and TRBJ2-6; a weak D match, TRBD1 (6 bases). V gave up 7 bases and J gave up 2 bases, with 15 bases separating them. This CDR3 is 16 amino acids long. CDR1 is LGHDT, CDR2 YNNKEL, per germline (reference sequence). Written as DNA, the CDR3 is TGTGCCAGCACCTTGGGGGCAGGGACTGGGGCCAACGTCCTGACTTTC. Translation gives CASTLGAGTGANVLTF.